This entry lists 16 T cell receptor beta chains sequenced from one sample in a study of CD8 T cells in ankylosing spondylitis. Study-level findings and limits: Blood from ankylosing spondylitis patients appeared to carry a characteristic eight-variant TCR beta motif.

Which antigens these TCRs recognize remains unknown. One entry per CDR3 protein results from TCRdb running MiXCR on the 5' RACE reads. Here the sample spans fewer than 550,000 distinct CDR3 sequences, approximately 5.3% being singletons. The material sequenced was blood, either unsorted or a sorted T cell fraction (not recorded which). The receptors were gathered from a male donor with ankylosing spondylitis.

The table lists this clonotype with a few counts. Written as DNA, the CDR3 is TGTGCCACACCGGGACTCGACCCCGCCGCGGCAGATACGCAGTATTTT. Translation: CATPGLDPAAADTQYF. The chain carries TRBV10-3 and TRBJ2-3, with D possibly matching TRBD2 (6 bases). This CDR3 is 16 amino acids long. Germline CDR1 reads ENHRY; CDR2 reads SYGVKD. The germline V and J ends were trimmed by 10 bases and 4 bases, with 24 bases remaining between them.

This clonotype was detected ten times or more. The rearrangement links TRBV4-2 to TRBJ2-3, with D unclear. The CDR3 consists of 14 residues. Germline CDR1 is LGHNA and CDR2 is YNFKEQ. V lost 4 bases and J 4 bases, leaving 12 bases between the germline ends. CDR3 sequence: CASSPDLGSDTQYF. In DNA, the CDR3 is TGTGCCAGCAGCCCAGATTTGGGTTCAGATACGCAGTATTTT.

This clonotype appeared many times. CDR3 nucleotide sequence: TGTGCCATCAGTACCAGCAAAAACGAGCAGTACTTC. It translates to CAISTSKNEQYF. The chain couples TRBV10-3 to TRBJ2-7, with D hard to call. The CDR3 is made up of 12 amino acids. Germline V gives CDR1 ENHRY, CDR2 SYGVKD. Trimming stripped 5 bases from V and 5 bases from J, with 10 bases between.

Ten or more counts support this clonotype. CDR3 bases: TGTGCCAGCAGCTTTGGGTCTTCATTATACAATGAGCAGTTCTTC. Protein sequence: CASSFGSSLYNEQFF. The V and J genes are TRBV7-9 and TRBJ2-1, with D unclear. From germline, CDR1 is SEHNR and CDR2 FQNEAQ (reference sequence). Trimming shortened V by 3 bases and J by 4 bases, and 13 bases separated the two germline ends. This CDR3 contains 15 residues.

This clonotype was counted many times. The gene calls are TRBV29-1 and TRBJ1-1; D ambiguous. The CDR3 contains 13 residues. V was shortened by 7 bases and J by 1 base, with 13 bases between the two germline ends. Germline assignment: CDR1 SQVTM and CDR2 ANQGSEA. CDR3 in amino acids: CSAWEGGNTEAFF. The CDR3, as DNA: TGCAGCGCGTGGGAGGGAGGGAACACTGAAGCTTTCTTT. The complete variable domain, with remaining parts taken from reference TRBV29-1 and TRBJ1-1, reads SAVISQKPSRDICQRGTSLTIQCQVDSQVTMMFWYRQQPGQSLTLIATANQGSEATYESGFVIDKFPISRPNLTFSTLTVSNMSPEDSSIYLCSAWEGGNTEAFFGQGTRLTVV.

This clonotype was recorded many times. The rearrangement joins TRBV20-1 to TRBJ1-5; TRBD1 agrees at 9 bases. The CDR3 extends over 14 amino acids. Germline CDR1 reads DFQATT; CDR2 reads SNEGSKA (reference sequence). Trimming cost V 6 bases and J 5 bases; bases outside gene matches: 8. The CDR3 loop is CSASTGGVYQPQHF. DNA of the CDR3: TGCAGTGCATCTACAGGGGGCGTTTATCAGCCCCAGCATTTT.

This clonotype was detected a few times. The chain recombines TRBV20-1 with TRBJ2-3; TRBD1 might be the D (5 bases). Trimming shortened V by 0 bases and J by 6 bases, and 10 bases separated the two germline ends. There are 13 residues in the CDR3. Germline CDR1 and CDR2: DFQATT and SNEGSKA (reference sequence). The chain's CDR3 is CSARDTGPDTQYF. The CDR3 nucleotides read TGCAGTGCTAGAGATACAGGACCCGATACGCAGTATTTT.

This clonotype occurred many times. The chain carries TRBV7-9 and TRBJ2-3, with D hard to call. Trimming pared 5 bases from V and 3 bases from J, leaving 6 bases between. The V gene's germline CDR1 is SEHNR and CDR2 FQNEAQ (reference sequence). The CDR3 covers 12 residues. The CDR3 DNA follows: TGTGCCAGCAGCGCAGAGACAGATACGCAGTATTTT. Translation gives CASSAETDTQYF.

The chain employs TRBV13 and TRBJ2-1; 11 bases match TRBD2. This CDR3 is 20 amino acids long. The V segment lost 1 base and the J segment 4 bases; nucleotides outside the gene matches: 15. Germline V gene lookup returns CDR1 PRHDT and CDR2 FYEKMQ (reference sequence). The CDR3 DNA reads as TGTGCCAGCAGCTTAGATGGCCAGGGGGAAAGGACTAGCGGGTACAATGAGCAGTTCTTC. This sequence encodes CASSLDGQGERTSGYNEQFF. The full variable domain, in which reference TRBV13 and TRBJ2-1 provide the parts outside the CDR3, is AAGVIQSPRHLIKEKRETATLKCYPIPRHDTVYWYQQGPGQDPQFLISFYEKMQSDKGSIPDRFSAQQFSDYHSELNMSSLELGDSALYFCASSLDGQGERTSGYNEQFFGPGTRLTVL.

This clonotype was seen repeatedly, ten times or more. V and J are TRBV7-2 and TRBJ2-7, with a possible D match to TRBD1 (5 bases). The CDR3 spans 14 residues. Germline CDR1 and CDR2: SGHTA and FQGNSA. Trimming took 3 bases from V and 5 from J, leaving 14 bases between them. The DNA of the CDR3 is TGTGCCAGCAGCTTCAATCCAGGGTCGAACGAGCAGTACTTC. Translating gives CASSFNPGSNEQYF.

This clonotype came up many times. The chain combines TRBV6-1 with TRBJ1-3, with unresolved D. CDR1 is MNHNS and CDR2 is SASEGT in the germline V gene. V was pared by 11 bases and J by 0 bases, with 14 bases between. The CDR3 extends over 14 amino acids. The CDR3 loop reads CASTRAHSGNTIYF. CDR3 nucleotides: TGTGCCTCGACCCGGGCGCACTCTGGAAACACCATATATTTT.

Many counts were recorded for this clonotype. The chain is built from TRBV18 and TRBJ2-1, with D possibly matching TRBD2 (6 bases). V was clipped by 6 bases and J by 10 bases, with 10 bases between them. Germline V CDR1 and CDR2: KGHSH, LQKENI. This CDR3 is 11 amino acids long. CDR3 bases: TGTGCCAGCTCGGGCCGGGAGGAGCAGTTCTTC. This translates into CASSGREEQFF.

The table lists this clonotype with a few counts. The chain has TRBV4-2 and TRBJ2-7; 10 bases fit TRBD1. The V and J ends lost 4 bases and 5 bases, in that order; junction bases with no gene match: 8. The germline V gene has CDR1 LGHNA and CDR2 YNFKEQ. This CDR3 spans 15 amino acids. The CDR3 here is CASSRSPGTGDEQYF. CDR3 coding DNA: TGTGCCAGCAGCCGAAGTCCTGGGACAGGGGACGAGCAGTACTTC.

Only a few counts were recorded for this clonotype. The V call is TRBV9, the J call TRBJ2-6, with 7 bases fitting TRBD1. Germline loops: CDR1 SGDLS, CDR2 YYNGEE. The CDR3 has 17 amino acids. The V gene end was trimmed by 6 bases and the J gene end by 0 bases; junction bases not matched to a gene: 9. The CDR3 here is CASTKNDRDSGANVLTF. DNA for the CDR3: TGTGCCAGCACAAAAAACGACAGGGACTCTGGGGCCAACGTCCTGACTTTC. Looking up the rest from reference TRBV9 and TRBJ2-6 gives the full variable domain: DSGVTQTPKHLITATGQRVTLRCSPRSGDLSVYWYQQSLDQGLQFLIQYYNGEERAKGNILERFSAQQFPDLHSELNLSSLELGDSALYFCASTKNDRDSGANVLTFGAGSRLTVL.

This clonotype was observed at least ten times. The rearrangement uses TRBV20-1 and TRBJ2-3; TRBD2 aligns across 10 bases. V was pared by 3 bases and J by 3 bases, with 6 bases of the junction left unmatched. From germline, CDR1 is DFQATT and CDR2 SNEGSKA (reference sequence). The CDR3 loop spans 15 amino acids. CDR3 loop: CSARQTSGNTDTQYF. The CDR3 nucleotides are TGCAGTGCTAGGCAAACTAGCGGGAATACAGATACGCAGTATTTT.

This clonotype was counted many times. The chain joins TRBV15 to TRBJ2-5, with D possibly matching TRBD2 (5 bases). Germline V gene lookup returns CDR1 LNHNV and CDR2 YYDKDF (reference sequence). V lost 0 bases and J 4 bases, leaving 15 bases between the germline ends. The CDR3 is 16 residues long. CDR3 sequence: CATSREGLAGGETQYF. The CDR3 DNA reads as TGTGCCACCAGCAGAGAGGGTCTAGCAGGTGGAGAGACCCAGTACTTC.